This paragraph covers one T cell receptor beta chain sequence. The antigen is unknown. This entry comes from a study of T cells in localized non-small cell lung cancer. Study observations and caveats: Longer survival (overall) was linked to higher T cell density in blood. T cell clonality was highest in uninvolved adjacent lung, above tumor. Turning up in adjacent lung were a median roughly 50 of the top 100 tumor clones.

Assay used: immunoSEQ multiplex PCR; TCRdb lists only in-frame clones, some missing. This sample has over 20,000 clones, with over 75% found just once. The CDR3 has 16 residues. Germline V gene data show CDR1 as MNHNS and CDR2 as SASEGT. Trimming left V 3 bases short and J 2 bases short, with 14 bases between. The rearrangement links TRBV6-1 to TRBJ1-3; D might be TRBD1 (6 bases). Sequenced here: peripheral blood mononuclear cells, sampled before any cancer treatment. The source is a male donor at least 60 years old with stage II lung adenocarcinoma. CDR3 loop: CASSDRQVLAGNTIYF. CDR3 DNA: TGTGCCAGCAGTGACCGACAGGTCCTGGCTGGAAACACCATATATTTT.